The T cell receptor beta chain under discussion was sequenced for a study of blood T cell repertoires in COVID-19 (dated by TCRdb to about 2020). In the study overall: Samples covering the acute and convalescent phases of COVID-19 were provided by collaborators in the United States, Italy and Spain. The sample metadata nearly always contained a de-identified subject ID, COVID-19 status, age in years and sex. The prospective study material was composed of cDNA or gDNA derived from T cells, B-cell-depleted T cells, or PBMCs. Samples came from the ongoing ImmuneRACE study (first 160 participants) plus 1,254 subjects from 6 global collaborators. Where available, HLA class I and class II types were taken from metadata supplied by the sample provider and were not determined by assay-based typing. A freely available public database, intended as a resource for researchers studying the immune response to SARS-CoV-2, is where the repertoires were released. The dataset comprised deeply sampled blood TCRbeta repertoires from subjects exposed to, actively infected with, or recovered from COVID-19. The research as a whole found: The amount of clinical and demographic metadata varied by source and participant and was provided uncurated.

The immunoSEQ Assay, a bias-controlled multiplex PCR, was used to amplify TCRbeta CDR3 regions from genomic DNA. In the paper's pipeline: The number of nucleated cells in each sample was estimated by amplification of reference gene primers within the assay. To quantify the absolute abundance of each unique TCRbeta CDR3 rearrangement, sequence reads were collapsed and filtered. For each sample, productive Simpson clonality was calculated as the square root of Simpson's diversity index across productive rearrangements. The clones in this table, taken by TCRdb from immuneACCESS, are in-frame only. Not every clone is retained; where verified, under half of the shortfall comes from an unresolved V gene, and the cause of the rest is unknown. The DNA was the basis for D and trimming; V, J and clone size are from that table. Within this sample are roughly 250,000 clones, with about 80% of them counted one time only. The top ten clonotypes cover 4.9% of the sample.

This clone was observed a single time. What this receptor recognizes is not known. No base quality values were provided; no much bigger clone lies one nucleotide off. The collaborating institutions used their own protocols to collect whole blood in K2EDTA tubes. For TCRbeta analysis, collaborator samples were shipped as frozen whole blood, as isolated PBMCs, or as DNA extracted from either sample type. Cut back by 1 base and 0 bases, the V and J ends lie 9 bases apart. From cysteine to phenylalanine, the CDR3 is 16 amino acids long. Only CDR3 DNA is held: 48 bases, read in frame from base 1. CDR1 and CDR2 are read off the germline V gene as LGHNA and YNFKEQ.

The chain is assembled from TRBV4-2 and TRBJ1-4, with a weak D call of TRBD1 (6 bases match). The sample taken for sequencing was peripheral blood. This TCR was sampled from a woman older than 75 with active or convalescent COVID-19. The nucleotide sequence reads TGTGCCAGCAGCCAAGTATCAGGGGCAACTAATGAAAAACTGTTTTTT. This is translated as CASSQVSGATNEKLFF.